This is a list of T cell receptor beta chains from one sample in a study of cytomegalovirus exposure and HLA in healthy donors. The repertoire was sequenced with immunoSEQ multiplex PCR; TCRdb's copy has only in-frame clones and lacks some. The table shows around 190,000 clones, with about 80% occurring only once. The sample was PBMCs. The receptors here all came from a woman aged 25-40 years in good health and CMV-seropositive. The CDR3 runs from the conserved cysteine through the conserved F or W. Each record gives: D gene, V gene, J gene, CDR3 protein, CDR3 DNA. The D gene is left open where the match is weak.

D: -
V: TRBV6-4
J: TRBJ2-1
CDR3: CASRGQGLCNEQFF
DNA: TGTGCCAGCCGAGGGCAGGGGCTCTGTAATGAGCAGTTCTTC

D: TRBD1
V: TRBV6-1
J: TRBJ1-2
CDR3: CASSHLPGTGYGYTF
DNA: TGTGCCAGCAGTCACCTTCCTGGGACAGGGTATGGCTACACCTTC

D: TRBD2
V: TRBV9
J: TRBJ2-1
CDR3: CASADNLAGGGDEQFF
DNA: TGTGCCAGCGCCGACAATCTAGCGGGAGGGGGAGATGAGCAGTTCTTC

D: TRBD1
V: TRBV7-9
J: TRBJ1-5
CDR3: CASSSDRGIGQPQHF
DNA: TGTGCCAGCAGCTCGGACAGGGGGATAGGGCAGCCCCAGCATTTT

D: -
V: TRBV6-5
J: TRBJ2-5
CDR3: CASSYSSGSQETQYF
DNA: TGTGCCAGCAGTTATAGTTCGGGATCCCAAGAGACCCAGTACTTC

D: TRBD2
V: TRBV4-1
J: TRBJ2-1
CDR3: CASSQEGGGAYNEQFF
DNA: TGCGCCAGCAGCCAAGAAGGCGGGGGGGCTTACAATGAGCAGTTCTTC

D: -
V: TRBV18
J: TRBJ2-1
CDR3: CASSPPEATNEQFF
DNA: TGTGCCAGCTCACCACCGGAGGCGACAAATGAGCAGTTCTTC

D: -
V: TRBV13
J: TRBJ2-7
CDR3: CASSFAESSYEQYF
DNA: TGTGCCAGCAGCTTCGCTGAGAGCTCCTACGAGCAGTACTTC

D: -
V: TRBV6-6
J: TRBJ1-2
CDR3: CASSYGWVGRSGYTF
DNA: TGTGCCAGCAGTTACGGGTGGGTCGGAAGGAGCGGCTACACCTTC

D: -
V: TRBV6-6
J: TRBJ2-7
CDR3: CASSYPGQLTYEQYF
DNA: TGTGCCAGCAGTTACCCCGGACAGCTGACCTACGAGCAGTACTTC

D: -
V: TRBV25-1
J: TRBJ1-5
CDR3: CASSVFRHPTQPQHF
DNA: TGTGCCAGCAGTGTTTTCAGACACCCTACTCAGCCCCAGCATTTT